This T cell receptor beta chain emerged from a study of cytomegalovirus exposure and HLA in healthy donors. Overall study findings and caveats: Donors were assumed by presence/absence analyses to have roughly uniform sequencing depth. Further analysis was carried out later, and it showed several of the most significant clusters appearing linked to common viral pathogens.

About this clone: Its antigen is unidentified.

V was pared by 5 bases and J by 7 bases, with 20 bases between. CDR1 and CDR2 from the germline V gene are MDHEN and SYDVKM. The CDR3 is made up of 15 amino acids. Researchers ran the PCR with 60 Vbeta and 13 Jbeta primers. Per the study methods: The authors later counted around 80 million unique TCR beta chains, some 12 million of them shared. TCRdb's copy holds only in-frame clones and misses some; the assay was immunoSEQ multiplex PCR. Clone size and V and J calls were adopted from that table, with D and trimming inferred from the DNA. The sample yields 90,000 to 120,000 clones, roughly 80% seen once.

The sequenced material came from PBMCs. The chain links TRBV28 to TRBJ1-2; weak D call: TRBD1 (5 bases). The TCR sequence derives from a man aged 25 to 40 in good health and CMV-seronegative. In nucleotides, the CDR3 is TGTGCCAGCAGTACCCTTGGGGGGGGTTCGGGTGGCTACACCTTC. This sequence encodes CASSTLGGGSGGYTF.